These 22 T cell receptor beta chains originate from one sample sequenced in a study of blood T cell repertoires in COVID-19. Only in-frame clones appear in the TCRdb table, and some are missing; sequencing was by immunoSEQ multiplex PCR. The sample includes 90,000 or so clones, around 87% of them seen just once. Sequenced input: peripheral blood. The receptors derive from a human donor in a cohort sampled during active COVID-19.

The V call is TRBV12-3 or TRBV12-4, the J call TRBJ2-7; D unresolved. Trimming left V 4 bases short and J 7 bases short, with 8 bases between. The CDR3 is 11 amino acids. The CDR3 sequence: CASSSGWEQYF. The CDR3 region has the DNA TGTGCCAGCAGTTCCGGGTGGGAGCAGTACTTC.

This sequence joins TRBV5-6 and TRBJ2-2, with 15 bases lining up with TRBD2. Trimming at V came to 4 bases and at J to 0 bases, leaving 1 base not matched to a gene. In germline, CDR1 is SGHDT, CDR2 YYEEEE. This CDR3 spans 17 amino acids. CDR3 sequence reads: CASSGTSGRTNTGELFF. In DNA form, the CDR3 reads TGTGCCAGCAGCGGGACTAGCGGGAGGACGAACACCGGGGAGCTGTTTTTT.

The V and J genes are TRBV27 and TRBJ2-5, with 8 bases fitting TRBD2. Germline CDR1 is MNHEY and CDR2 is SMNVEV (reference sequence). Unmatched junction bases numbered 5, after V lost 4 bases and J lost 4 bases. The CDR3 length is 14 residues. CDR3 sequence (DNA): TGTGCCAGCAGTTCTCAGGCGGGGGGAGAGACCCAGTACTTC. Encoded protein: CASSSQAGGETQYF.

The gene calls are TRBV27 and TRBJ2-3; TRBD2 matches 11 bases. There are 15 residues in the CDR3. The germline V gene encodes CDR1 MNHEY and CDR2 SMNVEV (reference sequence). J gave up 3 bases and V 5 bases, and 4 bases lay outside the gene matches. The CDR3 coding sequence is TGTGCCAGCAGTACTAGCGGGAGAGGTACAGATACGCAGTATTTT. Its protein is CASSTSGRGTDTQYF.

The chain combines TRBV28 with TRBJ1-4, with D perhaps matching TRBD1 (6 bases). CDR3 length: 13 residues. Germline lookup yields CDR1 MDHEN and CDR2 SYDVKM. The V and J ends lost 7 bases and 11 bases respectively, with 17 bases between them. The CDR3 here is CASNVMQGHKLFF. In nucleotides, the CDR3 is TGTGCCAGCAACGTCATGCAGGGGCATAAACTGTTTTTT.

The chain carries TRBV9 and TRBJ2-1; 7 positions agree with TRBD2. Germline values: CDR1 SGDLS, CDR2 YYNGEE. With V trimmed by 0 bases and J by 2 bases, 2 bases remained unmatched. The CDR3 loop spans 15 amino acids. CDR3 region: CASSVDLAAYNEQFF. CDR3 DNA sequence: TGTGCCAGCAGCGTAGACCTAGCGGCCTACAATGAGCAGTTCTTC.

The V gene is TRBV28, the J gene TRBJ2-3; D gene unclear. Trimming cost V 5 bases and J 0 bases, with 9 bases left between them. This CDR3 spans 14 amino acids. Germline V lookup: CDR1 MDHEN, CDR2 SYDVKM. The CDR3 region is CASSDGESTDTQYF. The CDR3, as DNA: TGTGCCAGCAGTGATGGAGAAAGCACAGATACGCAGTATTTT. Full variable domain (remainder filled in from reference TRBV28 and TRBJ2-3): DVKVTQSSRYLVKRTGEKVFLECVQDMDHENMFWYRQDPGLGLRLIYFSYDVKMKEKGDIPEGYSVSREKKERFSLILESASTNQTSMYLCASSDGESTDTQYFGPGTRLTVL.

As for this clone: At one of its ends the junction is not consistent with the germline gene, which may arise from a read error. V and J are TRBV5-1 and TRBJ2-7; weak D call: TRBD2 (5 bases). This CDR3 is 14 amino acids long. The germline V gene encodes CDR1 SGHRS and CDR2 YFSETQ. The CDR3 sequence is CASSLAGQSGEQYF. DNA for the CDR3: TGCGCCAGCAGTTTGGCTGGGCAAAGCGGTGAGCAGTACTTC.

The chain uses TRBV5-4 and TRBJ1-3, with D perhaps matching TRBD1 (6 bases). The CDR3 extends over 16 amino acids. With 3 bases removed from V and 1 base from J, the gap between germline ends came to 14 bases. CDR1 and CDR2 (germline): SGHNT, YYREEE (reference sequence). CDR3 bases: TGTGCCAGCAGCTCCCGTACCCAGGGGTCTGGAAACACCATATATTTT. Its translation: CASSSRTQGSGNTIYF.

The chain recombines TRBV27 with TRBJ2-1; possibly TRBD1 for D (6 bases). This CDR3 has 14 residues. V lost 2 bases, J lost 8 bases, and 13 bases lay in between. The V gene's germline CDR1 is MNHEY and CDR2 SMNVEV (reference sequence). CDR3 sequence reads: CASSLEAGAYEQFF. The CDR3 nucleotides read TGTGCCAGCAGTTTAGAGGCAGGGGCGTATGAGCAGTTCTTC.

CDR3 amino acids: CASSSGAEYEQYF. CDR3 nucleotide sequence: TGTGCCAGCAGCTCTGGGGCCGAGTACGAGCAGTACTTC. The rearrangement links TRBV6-5 to TRBJ2-7, with a weak D call TRBD1 (5 bases). Trimming took 6 bases from V and 4 from J, leaving 13 bases between them. There are 13 residues in the CDR3. Germline CDR1 and CDR2: MNHEY and SVGAGI.

CDR3: CASSGTSGYSRTDTQYF. CDR3 DNA: TGTGCCAGCAGTGGTACTAGCGGCTATAGTCGCACAGATACGCAGTATTTT. The chain carries TRBV2 and TRBJ2-3; 8 bases match TRBD2. This CDR3 has 17 amino acids. V lost 4 bases to trimming and J lost 1 base; unmatched junction nucleotides: 10. Germline V CDR1 and CDR2: SNHLY, FYNNEI.

The chain couples TRBV18 to TRBJ2-3, with a tentative D call TRBD2 (6 bases). V was cut by 3 bases and J by 15 bases, with 19 bases left in between. Per the germline V gene, CDR1 is KGHSH and CDR2 is LQKENI. The CDR3 length is 13 residues. The CDR3: CASSPPEGPSGYF. In nucleotides, the CDR3 is TGTGCCAGCTCACCCCCGGAGGGCCCTTCGGGATATTTT.

V usage is TRBV7-6 and J usage is TRBJ1-5; 11 nucleotides align to TRBD1. The trim removed 2 bases at V and 7 bases at J, leaving 4 bases unmatched. CDR1 SGHVS and CDR2 FNYEAQ come from the germline V gene. This CDR3 contains 15 residues. CDR3 sequence reads: CASSLRDRGLQPQHF. As DNA, the CDR3 is TGTGCCAGCAGCTTACGGGACAGGGGGTTACAGCCCCAGCATTTT.

The CDR3 DNA follows: TGTGCCAGCAGCTTGAGAACAGGGGGCGGATATCAGCCCCAGCATTTT. It specifies CASSLRTGGGYQPQHF. The V call is TRBV5-6, the J call TRBJ1-5; 9 positions agree with TRBD1. Germline trimming cut 1 base from V and 5 bases from J; bases unmatched to any gene: 7. This CDR3 has 16 amino acids. The germline V gene encodes CDR1 SGHDT and CDR2 YYEEEE.

This chain uses TRBV10-1 with TRBJ2-5; TRBD2 matches 12 bases. CDR1 is WNHNN and CDR2 is SYGVQD in the germline V gene (reference sequence). This CDR3 region has 18 residues. V lost 7 bases, J lost 5 bases, and 17 bases stayed unmatched. The CDR3 nucleotides are TGCGCCAGCACCTCACTTCCCAGACTAGCGGGAGTAGGGGAGACCCAGTACTTC. It is translated as CASTSLPRLAGVGETQYF.

This clone was found once. The rearrangement links TRBV6-5 to TRBJ1-1, with D unclear. The V end was cut by 5 bases, the J end by 4 bases, with 17 bases between. This CDR3 is built from 15 residues. Germline values: CDR1 MNHEY, CDR2 SVGAGI. The CDR3 reads CASSRGGLPGTEAFF. The CDR3 coding sequence is TGTGCCAGCAGTCGAGGCGGTCTCCCGGGCACTGAAGCTTTCTTT.

This sequence joins TRBV28 and TRBJ2-7, with D possibly being TRBD1 (6 bases). This CDR3 has 16 amino acids. Trimming took off 7 bases at V and 3 bases at J, with 22 bases between the two ends. Germline V gives CDR1 MDHEN, CDR2 SYDVKM. In nucleotides, the CDR3 is TGTGCCAGCACCCGACCCCTGACAGGACCCGGCTACGAGCAGTACTTC. This codes for CASTRPLTGPGYEQYF.

The rearrangement joins TRBV28 to TRBJ2-7; 7 bases are shared with TRBD1. Germline values: CDR1 MDHEN, CDR2 SYDVKM. The V and J ends lost 8 bases and 4 bases, in that order; junction bases with no gene match: 11. The CDR3 runs 14 residues. Here the CDR3 DNA reads TGTGCCAGCCACCGGGACAGTTTGCCATACGAGCAGTACTTC. Translation: CASHRDSLPYEQYF.

The V and J genes are TRBV5-1 and TRBJ1-4, with D hard to call. V lost 5 bases to trimming and J lost 5 bases, with 16 bases between them. Germline V gene lookup returns CDR1 SGHRS and CDR2 YFSETQ. There are 15 residues in the CDR3. This chain's CDR3 is CASSLDGLVNEKLFF. The CDR3 DNA sequence: TGCGCCAGCAGTCTCGACGGACTGGTAAATGAAAAACTGTTTTTT. The complete variable domain, with remaining parts taken from reference TRBV5-1 and TRBJ1-4, reads KAGVTQTPRYLIKTRGQQVTLSCSPISGHRSVSWYQQTPGQGLQFLFEYFSETQRNKGNFPGRFSGRQFSNSRSEMNVSTLELGDSALYLCASSLDGLVNEKLFFGSGTQLSVL.

Written as DNA, the CDR3 is TGTGCCAGCAGCCACCCTCCGGGACAGGGTAACTATGGCTACACCTTC. It encodes CASSHPPGQGNYGYTF. The chain joins TRBV28 to TRBJ1-2; the match to TRBD1 covers 9 bases. Germline V lookup: CDR1 MDHEN, CDR2 SYDVKM. After removal of 6 bases from V and 1 base from J, the junction contained 9 bases not matched to a gene. This CDR3 is 16 amino acids long.

CDR3 sequence (DNA): TGTGCCAGTAGCCGGCTGACCGGGGAGGGGAGGGAGCAGTACTTC. Protein: CASSRLTGEGREQYF. The chain has TRBV19 and TRBJ2-7; 7 bases match TRBD2. The junction had 15 bases not matched to a gene; V was cut back by 6 bases and J by 7 bases. Germline-derived CDR1 and CDR2 are LNHDA and SQIVND (reference sequence). The CDR3 totals 15 residues. The complete variable domain, with remaining parts taken from reference TRBV19 and TRBJ2-7, reads DGGITQSPKYLFRKEGQNVTLSCEQNLNHDAMYWYRQDPGQGLRLIYYSQIVNDFQKGDIAEGYSVSREKKESFPLTVTSAQKNPTAFYLCASSRLTGEGREQYFGPGTRLTVT.